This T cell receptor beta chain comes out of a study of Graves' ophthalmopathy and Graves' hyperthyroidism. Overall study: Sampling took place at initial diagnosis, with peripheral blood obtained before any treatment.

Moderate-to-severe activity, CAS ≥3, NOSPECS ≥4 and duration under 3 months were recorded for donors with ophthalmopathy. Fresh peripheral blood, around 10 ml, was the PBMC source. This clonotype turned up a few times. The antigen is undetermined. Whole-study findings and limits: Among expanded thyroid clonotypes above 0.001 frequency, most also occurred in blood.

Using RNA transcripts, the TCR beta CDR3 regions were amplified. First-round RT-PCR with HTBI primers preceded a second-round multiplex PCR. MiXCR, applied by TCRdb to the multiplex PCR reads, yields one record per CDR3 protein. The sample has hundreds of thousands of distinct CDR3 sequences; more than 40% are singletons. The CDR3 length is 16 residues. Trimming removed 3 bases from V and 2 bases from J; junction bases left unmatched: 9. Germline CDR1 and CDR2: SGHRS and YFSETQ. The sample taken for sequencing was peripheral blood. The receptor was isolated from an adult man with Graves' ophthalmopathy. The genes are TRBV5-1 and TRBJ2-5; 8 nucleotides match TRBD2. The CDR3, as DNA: TGCGCCAGCAGCTCTACGGGGGGGGGTCTACAAGAGACCCAGTACTTC. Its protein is CASSSTGGGLQETQYF.